The T cell receptor beta chain under discussion was sequenced for a study of blood T cell repertoires in COVID-19. At the level of the study: The origin of the acute and convalescent COVID-19 samples was the United States, Italy and Spain. Sources were T cells, B-cell-depleted T cells, or PBMCs; the material itself was cDNA or gDNA.

Trimming cost V 0 bases and J 2 bases; bases outside gene matches: 6. The CDR3 has 17 residues. CDR1 SGHKS and CDR2 YYEKEE come from the germline V gene (reference sequence). In the original analysis: Estimation of nucleated cell counts was performed using reference gene primer amplification. Only in-frame clones appear in the TCRdb table, and some are missing; sequencing was by immunoSEQ multiplex PCR. D and trimming were read from the DNA, whereas the V and J calls and clone size are those reported in that table. The table lists 200,000 to 250,000 clones, roughly nine tenths of them singletons, with about 2.2% in the top ten.

What was sequenced was peripheral blood. This TCR derives from a woman aged 50 to 60 with acute or convalescent COVID-19. The gene calls are TRBV5-5 and TRBJ2-5, with 11 bases fitting TRBD2. CDR3 DNA: TGTGCCAGCAGCTTGGGACTAGCGGGAAACGCACAAGAGACCCAGTACTTC. This translates into CASSLGLAGNAQETQYF.